This T cell receptor (beta chain) derives from a study of control samples from healthy donors and cancer patients (dated by TCRdb to 2019 to 2021). Remarks on this clone: Its antigen remains unidentified. Qualities for individual bases were not recorded, and no much larger clone is one base off.

The library was generated by the immunoSEQ multiplex PCR assay. The immuneACCESS repertoire file appears here via TCRdb, limited to in-frame rearrangements. These files lack a portion of the clones; in checked studies, under half of the deficit traces to unresolved V genes, and the cause of the others is not known. This sample is represented by over 60,000 clones; 70% to 90% of them were singletons. The ten largest clones take up over 4.5% of the sample. The TCR comes from a man aged 35 to 55 in good health. The sample consisted of blood.

Read as DNA, the sequence is TGTGCCAGCAGCCAACCAGCGGGCCTATACAATGAGCAGTTCTTC. Translated, this is CASSQPAGLYNEQFF. Here the chain combines TRBV14 and TRBJ2-1; 6 matching bases give a weak D call of TRBD2. Counted from cysteine to phenylalanine, this CDR3 has 15 amino acids. Left in the record is the CDR3 DNA by itself, 45 bases read in frame from the first base. V was cut back by 2 bases and J by 4 bases, leaving a gap of 12 bases between them. CDR1 and CDR2, looked up from the germline V gene, are SGHDN and FVKESK.